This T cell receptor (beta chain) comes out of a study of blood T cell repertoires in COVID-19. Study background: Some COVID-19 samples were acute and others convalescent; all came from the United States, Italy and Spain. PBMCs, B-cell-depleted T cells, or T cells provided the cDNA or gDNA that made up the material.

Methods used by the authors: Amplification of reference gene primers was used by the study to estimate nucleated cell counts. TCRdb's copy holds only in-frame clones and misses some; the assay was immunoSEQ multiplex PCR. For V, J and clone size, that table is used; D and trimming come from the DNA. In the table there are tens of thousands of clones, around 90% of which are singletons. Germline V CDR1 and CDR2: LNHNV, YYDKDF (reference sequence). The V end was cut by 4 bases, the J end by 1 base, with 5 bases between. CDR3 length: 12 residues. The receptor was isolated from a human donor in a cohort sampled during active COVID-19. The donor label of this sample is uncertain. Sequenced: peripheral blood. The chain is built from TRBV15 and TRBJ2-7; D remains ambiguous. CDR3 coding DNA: TGTGCCACCAGCACCGGTTCCTACGAGCAGTACTTC. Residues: CATSTGSYEQYF.